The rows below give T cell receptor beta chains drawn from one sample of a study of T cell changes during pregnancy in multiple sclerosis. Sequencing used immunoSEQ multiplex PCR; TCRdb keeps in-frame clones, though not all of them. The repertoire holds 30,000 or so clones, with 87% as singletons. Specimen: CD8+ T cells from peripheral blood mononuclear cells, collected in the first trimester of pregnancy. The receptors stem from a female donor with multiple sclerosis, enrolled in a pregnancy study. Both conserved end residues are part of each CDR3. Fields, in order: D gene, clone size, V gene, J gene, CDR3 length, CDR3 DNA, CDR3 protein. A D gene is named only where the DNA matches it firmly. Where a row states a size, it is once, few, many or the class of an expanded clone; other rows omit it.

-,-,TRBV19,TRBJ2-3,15,TGTGCCAGTAGTTACTCCTCTATGTACACAGATACGCAGTATTTT,CASSYSSMYTDTQYF
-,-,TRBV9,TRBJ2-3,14,TGTGCCAGCAGCGTATCCGAGCGTACAGATACGCAGTATTTT,CASSVSERTDTQYF
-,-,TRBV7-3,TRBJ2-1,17,TGTGCCAGCAGCTTAAAGGTCGGGAGTCAAACCTACAATGAGCAGTTCTTC,CASSLKVGSQTYNEQFF
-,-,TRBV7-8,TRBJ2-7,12,TGTGCCAGCAGCCAACAGGGTGAGGAGCAGTACTTC,CASSQQGEEQYF
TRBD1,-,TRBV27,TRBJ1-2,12,TGTGCCACCAGGGGGGCGGACTATGGCTACACCTTC,CATRGADYGYTF
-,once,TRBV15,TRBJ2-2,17,TGTGCCACCAGCAGCTCCGGGACACCAACGAACACCGGGGAGCTGTTTTTT,CATSSSGTPTNTGELFF
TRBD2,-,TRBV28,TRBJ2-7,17,TGTGCCAGCAGTCAATCCTTAGCGGGACAAGACTCCTACGAGCAGTACTTC,CASSQSLAGQDSYEQYF
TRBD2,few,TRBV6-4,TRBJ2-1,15,TGTGCCAGCAGTGACGGAGCGGGAGGGAACAATGAGCAGTTCTTC,CASSDGAGGNNEQFF
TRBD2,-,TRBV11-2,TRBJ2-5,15,TGTGCCAGCAGCCATAGCGGGGGGCGACAAGAGACCCAGTACTTC,CASSHSGGRQETQYF
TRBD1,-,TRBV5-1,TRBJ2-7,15,TGCGCCAGCAGTTACTCCGGGACAGGGGCACACGAGCAGTACTTC,CASSYSGTGAHEQYF
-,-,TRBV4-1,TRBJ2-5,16,TGCGCCAGCAGCCAAGTTGTAGGGGTGGTTGGAGAGACCCAGTACTTC,CASSQVVGVVGETQYF
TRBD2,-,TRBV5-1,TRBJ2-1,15,TGCGCCAGCGAGAGGGTTGGCGGGAGGGGGAATGAGCAGTTCTTC,CASERVGGRGNEQFF
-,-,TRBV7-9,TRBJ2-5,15,TGTGCCAGCAGCTTAGACCAGCGGGCACGAAAGACCCAGTACTTC,CASSLDQRARKTQYF
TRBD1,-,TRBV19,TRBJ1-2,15,TGTGCCAGTAGTATATCGACAGGGACGGCCTATGGCTACACCTTC,CASSISTGTAYGYTF
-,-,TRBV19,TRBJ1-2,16,TGTGCCAGTAGTATGATCGTCGGGGGAGACGACTATGGCTACACCTTC,CASSMIVGGDDYGYTF
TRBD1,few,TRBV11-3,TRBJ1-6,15,TGTGCCAGCAGCCCTAGGACAGGGGCAGTTTCACCCCTCCACTTT,CASSPRTGAVSPLHF
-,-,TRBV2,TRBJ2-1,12,TGTGCCAGCACCCCTCCGGACAATGAGCAGTTCTTC,CASTPPDNEQFF
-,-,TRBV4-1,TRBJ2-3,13,TGCGCCAGCAGCCAAGCAGGCACAGATACGCAGTATTTT,CASSQAGTDTQYF
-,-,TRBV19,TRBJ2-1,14,TGTGCCAGTAGTATAGCCCAGGGGTCCGATGAGCAGTTCTTC,CASSIAQGSDEQFF
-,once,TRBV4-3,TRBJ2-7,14,TGCGCCAGCAGCCAAGACGGGGACTCCTACGAGCAGTACTTC,CASSQDGDSYEQYF
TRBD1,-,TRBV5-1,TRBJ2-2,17,TGCGCCACCGGACAGGCCCGGGACGAGATGGGCTCCGGGGAGCTGTTTTTT,CATGQARDEMGSGELFF
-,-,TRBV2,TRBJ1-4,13,TGTGCCAGCAGTGAACCACTTAATGAAAAACTGTTTTTT,CASSEPLNEKLFF
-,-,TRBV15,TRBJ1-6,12,TGTGCCACCGGACAGAGTAATTCACCCCTCCACTTT,CATGQSNSPLHF
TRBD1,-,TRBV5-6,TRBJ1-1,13,TGTGCCAGCAGCTTAGGGGGCGGCACTGAAGCTTTCTTT,CASSLGGGTEAFF
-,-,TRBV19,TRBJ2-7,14,TGTGCCAGTAGTATAGGGCCAGGAAGCTACGAGCAGTACTTC,CASSIGPGSYEQYF
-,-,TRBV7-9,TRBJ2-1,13,TGTGCCAGCAGCTTGGACAGCTTTAATGAGCAGTTCTTC,CASSLDSFNEQFF
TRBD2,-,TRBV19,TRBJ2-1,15,TGTGCCAGCCGGCTAGGGACTACGAACTACAATGAGCAGTTCTTC,CASRLGTTNYNEQFF
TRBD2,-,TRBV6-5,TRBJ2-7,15,TGTGCCAGCAACCAGGTAGCGGGGAGCTCCTACGAGCAGTACTTC,CASNQVAGSSYEQYF
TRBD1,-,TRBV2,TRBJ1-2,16,TGTGCCAGCACCTTTCACAGGGACAGGGGGCTGGATGGCTACACCTTC,CASTFHRDRGLDGYTF
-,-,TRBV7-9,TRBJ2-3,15,TGTGCCAGCAGCCCGGACTCATATGCACCAGATACGCAGTATTTT,CASSPDSYAPDTQYF
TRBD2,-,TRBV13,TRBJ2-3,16,TGTGCCAGCAGCGAAGGACTAGCGGGACCGCCAGATACGCAGTATTTT,CASSEGLAGPPDTQYF
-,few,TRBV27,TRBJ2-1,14,TGTGCCAGCAGTTTAGGGAGACTGGATAATGAGCAGTTCTTC,CASSLGRLDNEQFF
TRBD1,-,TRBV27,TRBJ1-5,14,TGTGCCAGCAGTCAAACAGGGGCAAATCAGCCCCAGCATTTT,CASSQTGANQPQHF
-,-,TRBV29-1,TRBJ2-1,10,TGCAGCGTACTATACAATGAGCAGTTCTTC,CSVLYNEQFF
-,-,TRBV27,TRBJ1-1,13,TGTGCCAGCAGTTTACTCCGGAACACTGAAGCTTTCTTT,CASSLLRNTEAFF
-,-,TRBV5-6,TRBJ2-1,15,TGTGCCAGCAGCACCTTCCCGAGCTCCTACAATGAGCAGTTCTTC,CASSTFPSSYNEQFF
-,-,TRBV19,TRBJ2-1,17,TGTGCCAGTATAAGGTGCTGGGGGACACTCTCCTACAATGAGCAGTTCTTC,CASIRCWGTLSYNEQFF
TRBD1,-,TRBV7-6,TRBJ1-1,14,TGTGCCAGCAGCCCCGGGACAGCTAACACTGAAGCTTTCTTT,CASSPGTANTEAFF
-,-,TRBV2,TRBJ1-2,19,TGTGCCAGCAGTGACGGTGGCCATTCGCTGGAGGAATATCTGGGTGGCTACACCTTC,CASSDGGHSLEEYLGGYTF
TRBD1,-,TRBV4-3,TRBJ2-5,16,TGCGCCAGCAGCCAAGATGGACAGGGCTCCCAAGAGACCCAGTACTTC,CASSQDGQGSQETQYF
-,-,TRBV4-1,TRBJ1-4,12,TGCGCCGGCGGGGGCTTAGGTGAAAAACTGTTTTTT,CAGGGLGEKLFF
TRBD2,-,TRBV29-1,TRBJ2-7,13,TGCAGCGTGAAAGCGGGGAGGGTGGACGAGCAGTACTTC,CSVKAGRVDEQYF
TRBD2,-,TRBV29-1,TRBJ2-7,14,TGCAGCGTGGGACTAGCGGGTTCCGCCTACGAGCAGTACTTC,CSVGLAGSAYEQYF
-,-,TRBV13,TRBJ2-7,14,TGTGCCAGCAGCTCGACGGGAAGCTCCTACGAGCAGTACTTC,CASSSTGSSYEQYF
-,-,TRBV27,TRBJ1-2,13,TGTGCCAGCAGTTTCGGGAGGGGTTCGGGCTACACCTTC,CASSFGRGSGYTF
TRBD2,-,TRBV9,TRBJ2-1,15,TGTGCCAGCAGCGTAGCAGCGGGAGGGCTCAATGAGCAGTTCTTC,CASSVAAGGLNEQFF
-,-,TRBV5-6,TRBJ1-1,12,TGTGCCAGCAGCTCCCGGGACAACCAAGCTTTCTTT,CASSSRDNQAFF
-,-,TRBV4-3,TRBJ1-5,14,TGCGCCAGCAGCCCCGGACTCATCAATCAGCCCCAGCATTTT,CASSPGLINQPQHF
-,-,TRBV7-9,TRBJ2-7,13,TGTGCCAGCAGCTTGATAGAGTCCTACGAGCAGTACTTC,CASSLIESYEQYF